This paragraph covers one T cell receptor (beta chain) sequence. The data stem from a study of blood T cells in healthy people across ages. Together with a sample-barcoded 5' primer, a J-beta primer mix was included in a second PCR lasting about 7 to 11 cycles. One entry per CDR3 protein results from TCRdb running MiXCR on the 5' RACE reads. The sample lists over 1,500,000 distinct CDR3 sequences, about 39% occurring once. CDR3 length: 13 residues. Germline-derived CDR1 and CDR2 are DFQATT and SNEGSKA (reference sequence). The chain couples TRBV20-1 to TRBJ2-5; 9 nucleotides line up with TRBD1. The assigned J gene may be wrong: the sequence end matches TRBJ2-7 better. The material sequenced was blood. The TCR sequence derives from a human donor in good health. The CDR3: CSAPTGGAYEQYF. CDR3 nucleotide sequence: TGCAGTGCCCCGACAGGGGGTGCTTACGAGCAGTACTTC.